This T cell receptor beta chain stems from a study of T cell changes during pregnancy in multiple sclerosis. The repertoire was sequenced with immunoSEQ multiplex PCR; TCRdb's copy has only in-frame clones and lacks some. The sample consists of approximately 88,000 clones, almost 95% of them appearing once. The CDR3 runs 17 residues. CDR1 is SEHNR, CDR2 FQNEAQ, per germline (reference sequence). V was clipped by 1 base and J by 2 bases; unmatched bases: 9. The V call is TRBV7-9, the J call TRBJ2-7, with 9 bases matching TRBD1. The sequences come from peripheral blood, collected in the third trimester of pregnancy. This receptor was identified in a female donor with multiple sclerosis, enrolled in a pregnancy study. The chain's CDR3 is CASSLVTGTGKTYEQYF. The CDR3 DNA reads as TGTGCCAGCAGCTTAGTTACCGGGACAGGGAAGACCTACGAGCAGTACTTC.